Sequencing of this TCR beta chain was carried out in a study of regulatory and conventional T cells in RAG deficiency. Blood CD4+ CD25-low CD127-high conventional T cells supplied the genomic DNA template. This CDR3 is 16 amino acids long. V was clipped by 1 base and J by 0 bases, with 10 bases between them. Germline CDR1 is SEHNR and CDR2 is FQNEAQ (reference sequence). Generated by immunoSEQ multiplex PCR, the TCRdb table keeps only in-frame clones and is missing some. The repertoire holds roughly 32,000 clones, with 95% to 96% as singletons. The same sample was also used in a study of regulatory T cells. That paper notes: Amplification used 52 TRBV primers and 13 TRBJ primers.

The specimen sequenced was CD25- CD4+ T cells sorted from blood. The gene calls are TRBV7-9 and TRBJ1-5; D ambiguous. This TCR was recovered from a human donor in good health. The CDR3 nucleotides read TGTGCCAGCAGCTTAGGGGCAGGTTATAGCAATCAGCCCCAGCATTTT. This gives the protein CASSLGAGYSNQPQHF. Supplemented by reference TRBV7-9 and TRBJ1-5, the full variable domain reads DTGVSQNPRHKITKRGQNVTFRCDPISEHNRLYWYRQTLGQGPEFLTYFQNEAQLEKSRLLSDRFSAERPKGSFSTLEIQRTEQGDSAMYLCASSLGAGYSNQPQHFGDGTRLSIL.